The 3 T cell receptor beta chains presented below share a single source sample, sequenced in a study of cytomegalovirus exposure and HLA in healthy donors. Primers included in the PCR were 60 Vbeta and 13 Jbeta primers. Using immunoSEQ multiplex PCR, the repertoire was profiled, and TCRdb retains in-frame clones only, with some absent. Of some 110,000 clones detected, approximately 76% appear once; the ten largest clones hold about 5.7%. Sequencing was performed on PBMCs. The receptors were gathered from a woman under 30 in good health and CMV-seropositive.

The rearrangement links TRBV25-1 to TRBJ2-5; maybe TRBD2 (6 bases). Trimming took 3 bases from V and 5 from J, leaving 13 bases between them. This CDR3 region has 14 residues. Germline-derived CDR1 and CDR2 are MGHDK and SYGVNS. The CDR3: CASSDGGKGETQYF. The DNA for the CDR3 is TGTGCCAGCAGTGACGGGGGAAAGGGGGAGACCCAGTACTTC.

As for this clone: Lacking the conserved final phenylalanine or tryptophan, this CDR3 likely reflects a read error. The chain employs TRBV7-3 and TRBJ1-1; perhaps TRBD1 as D (6 bases). Germline V CDR1 and CDR2: SGHTA, FQGTGA. Trimming took off 5 bases at V and 1 base at J, with 11 bases between the two ends. The CDR3 sequence is 14 residues long. The CDR3 is CASSEQGGNTEAFV. The DNA for the CDR3 is TGTGCCAGCAGCGAACAGGGAGGGAACACTGAAGCTTTCGTT.

The chain's CDR3 is CSVQQKETQYF. CDR3 DNA sequence: TGCAGTGTTCAACAGAAAGAGACCCAGTACTTC. The V call is TRBV20-1, the J call TRBJ2-5; D ambiguous. CDR1 and CDR2 (germline): DFQATT, SNEGSKA (reference sequence). Trimming took 7 bases from V and 3 from J, leaving 9 bases between them. The CDR3 loop spans 11 amino acids.